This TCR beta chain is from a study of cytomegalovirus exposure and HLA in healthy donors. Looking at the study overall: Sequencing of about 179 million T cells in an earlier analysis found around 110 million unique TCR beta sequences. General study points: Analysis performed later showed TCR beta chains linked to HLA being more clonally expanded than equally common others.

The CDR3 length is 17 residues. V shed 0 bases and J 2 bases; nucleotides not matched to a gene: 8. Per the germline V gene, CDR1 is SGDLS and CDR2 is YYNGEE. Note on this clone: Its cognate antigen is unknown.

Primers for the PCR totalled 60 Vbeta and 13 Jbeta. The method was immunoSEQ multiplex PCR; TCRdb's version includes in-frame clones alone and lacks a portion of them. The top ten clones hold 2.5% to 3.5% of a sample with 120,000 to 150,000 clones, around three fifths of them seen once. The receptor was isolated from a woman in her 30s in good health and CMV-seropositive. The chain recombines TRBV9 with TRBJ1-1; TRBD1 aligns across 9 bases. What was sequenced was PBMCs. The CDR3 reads CASSVVQTGGTNTEAFF. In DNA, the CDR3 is TGTGCCAGCAGCGTAGTCCAGACAGGGGGTACCAACACTGAAGCTTTCTTT.